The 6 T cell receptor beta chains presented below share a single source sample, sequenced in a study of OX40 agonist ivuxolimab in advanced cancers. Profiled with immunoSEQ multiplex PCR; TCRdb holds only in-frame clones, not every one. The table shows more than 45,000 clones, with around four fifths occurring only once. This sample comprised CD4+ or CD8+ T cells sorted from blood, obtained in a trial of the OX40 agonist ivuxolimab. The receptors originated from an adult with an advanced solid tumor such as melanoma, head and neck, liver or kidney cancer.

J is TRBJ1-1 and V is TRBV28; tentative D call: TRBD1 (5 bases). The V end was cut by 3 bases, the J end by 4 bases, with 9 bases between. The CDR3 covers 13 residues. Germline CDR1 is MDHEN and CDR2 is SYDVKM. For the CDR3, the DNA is TGTGCCAGCAGTTTGGGGGGGACCACTGAAGCTTTCTTT. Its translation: CASSLGGTTEAFF.

In DNA form, the CDR3 reads TGCGCCAGCAGCATGGCAAAATCCACCTACAATGAGCAGTTCTTC. Translation: CASSMAKSTYNEQFF. This sequence joins TRBV10-1 and TRBJ2-1, with D unresolved. Germline-derived CDR1 and CDR2 are WNHNN and SYGVQD (reference sequence). V was cut by 6 bases and J by 2 bases, with 14 bases left in between. The CDR3 is 15 residues long.

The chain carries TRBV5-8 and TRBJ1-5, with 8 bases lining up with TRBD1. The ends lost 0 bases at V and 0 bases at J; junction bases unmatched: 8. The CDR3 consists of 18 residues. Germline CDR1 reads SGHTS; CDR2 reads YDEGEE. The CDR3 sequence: CASSLGVQGAYSNQPQHF. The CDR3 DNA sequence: TGTGCCAGCAGCTTGGGGGTCCAGGGGGCCTATAGCAATCAGCCCCAGCATTTT.

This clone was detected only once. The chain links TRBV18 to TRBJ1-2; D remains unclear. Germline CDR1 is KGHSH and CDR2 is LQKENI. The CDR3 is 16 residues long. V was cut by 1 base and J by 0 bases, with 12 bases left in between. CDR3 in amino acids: CASSPLIEPTNYGYTF. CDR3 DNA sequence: TGTGCCAGCTCACCACTTATTGAACCTACTAACTATGGCTACACCTTC.

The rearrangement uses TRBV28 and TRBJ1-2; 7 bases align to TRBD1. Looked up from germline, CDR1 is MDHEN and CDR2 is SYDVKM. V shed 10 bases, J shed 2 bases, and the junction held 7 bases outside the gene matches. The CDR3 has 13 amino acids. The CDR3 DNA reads TGTGCCAACCGGGACAGCGTAAACTATGGCTACACCTTC. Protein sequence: CANRDSVNYGYTF.

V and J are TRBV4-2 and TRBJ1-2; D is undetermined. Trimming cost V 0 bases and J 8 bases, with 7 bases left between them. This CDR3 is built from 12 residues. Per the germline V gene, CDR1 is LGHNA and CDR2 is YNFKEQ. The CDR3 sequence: CASSQETRGYTF. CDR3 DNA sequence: TGTGCCAGCAGCCAAGAGACGCGAGGCTACACCTTC.